Below are 19 T cell receptor beta chains sequenced from a single sample in a study of Graves' ophthalmopathy and Graves' hyperthyroidism. RNA transcripts yielded amplified TCR beta CDR3 regions. HTBI primers served in a first-round RT-PCR, which a second-round multiplex PCR followed. TCRdb re-called the multiplex PCR reads with MiXCR, one entry per CDR3 protein. The table shows about 550,000 distinct CDR3 sequences, with approximately 37% occurring only once. The specimen sequenced was peripheral blood or thyroid tissue (not recorded which). The receptors were sampled from an adult man with Graves' hyperthyroidism.

This clonotype was counted many times. The chain uses TRBV29-1 and TRBJ1-2, with TRBD1 matching 10 bases. The CDR3 runs 15 residues. Germline trimming cut 1 base from V and 7 bases from J; bases unmatched to any gene: 9. In germline, CDR1 is SQVTM, CDR2 ANQGSEA. Here the CDR3 DNA reads TGCAGCGTTGAAGCCCAAAGGGACAGGGGAACTGGCTACACCTTC. This gives the protein CSVEAQRDRGTGYTF.

Ten or more counts support this clonotype. The genes are TRBV13 and TRBJ1-5; D uncertain. There are 15 residues in the CDR3. V lost 5 bases and J lost 4, with 15 bases in between. Looked up from germline, CDR1 is PRHDT and CDR2 is FYEKMQ (reference sequence). CDR3 nucleotide sequence: TGTGCCAGCAGCCGACGGCTAGAGGGTAATCAGCCCCAGCATTTT. It encodes CASSRRLEGNQPQHF.

This sequence joins TRBV7-9 and TRBJ2-7, with unresolved D. The V end was cut by 6 bases, the J end by 2 bases, with 17 bases between. The CDR3 spans 15 residues. The germline V gene has CDR1 SEHNR and CDR2 FQNEAQ (reference sequence). CDR3 DNA: TGTGCCAGCAGTTACTCGAAGGGTTTCCCCTACGAGCAGTACTTC. Translation gives CASSYSKGFPYEQYF.

The chain carries TRBV12-3 or TRBV12-4 and TRBJ2-5; 7 positions match TRBD2. The junction had 6 bases not matched to a gene; V was cut back by 6 bases and J by 5 bases. CDR3 length: 13 amino acids. CDR3 nucleotide sequence: TGTGCCAGCAGCTCCGGGCGGGGGGAGACCCAGTACTTC. Protein sequence: CASSSGRGETQYF.

This clonotype has at least ten counts. CDR3 residues: CASSDSGPNYGYTF. The CDR3 bases are TGTGCCAGCAGCGACTCCGGGCCGAACTATGGCTACACCTTC. This chain uses TRBV7-9 with TRBJ1-2; D call uncertain. Germline V lookup: CDR1 SEHNR, CDR2 FQNEAQ (reference sequence). The V end lost 5 bases, the J end lost 2 bases, and 12 bases lay between the germline ends. The CDR3 has 14 residues.

This clonotype was counted at least ten times. The rearrangement uses TRBV5-6 and TRBJ2-7; 9 positions match TRBD1. Germline loops: CDR1 SGHDT, CDR2 YYEEEE. V gave up 4 bases and J gave up 3 bases; unmatched junction bases: 5. The CDR3 loop spans 14 amino acids. The CDR3 is CASSRTGEDYEQYF. CDR3 in DNA: TGTGCCAGCAGCCGGACAGGGGAGGACTACGAGCAGTACTTC.

This clonotype was found many times. The chain carries TRBV6-1 and TRBJ1-5; weak D call: TRBD1 (5 bases). The CDR3 runs to 13 residues. Germline V gene data show CDR1 as MNHNS and CDR2 as SASEGT. Trimming removed 0 bases at V and 6 bases at J, with 6 bases between. The CDR3 here is CASSEAQGQPQHF. In DNA form, the CDR3 reads TGTGCCAGCAGTGAAGCGCAGGGTCAGCCCCAGCATTTT.

Comment on this clonotype: This likely comes from a read error, as the CDR3 has no conserved phenylalanine or tryptophan at its end. J is TRBJ1-2 and V is TRBV29-1; TRBD1 is a possible D gene (5 bases). CDR3 size: 12 residues. V dropped 4 bases and J dropped 7 bases, with 13 bases sitting between them. Germline V lookup: CDR1 SQVTM, CDR2 ANQGSEA. CDR3 region: CSVGLAGPGYTS. For the CDR3, the DNA is TGCAGCGTTGGACTAGCGGGGCCTGGCTACACCTCC.

This clonotype was recorded at least ten times. CDR3 amino acids: CASSGGVQGTTNEKLFF. DNA for the CDR3: TGTGCCAGCAGTGGTGGCGTTCAGGGAACAACTAATGAAAAACTGTTTTTT. The V gene is TRBV2, the J gene TRBJ1-4; possible D gene TRBD1, 5 bases. The CDR3 has 17 residues. Trimming left V 4 bases short and J 0 bases short, with 15 bases between. CDR1 is SNHLY and CDR2 is FYNNEI in the germline V gene.

The V gene is TRBV7-2, the J gene TRBJ2-7; TRBD1 aligns across 9 bases. The CDR3 is 16 residues long. V shed 5 bases, J shed 2 bases, and the junction held 10 bases outside the gene matches. Germline loops: CDR1 SGHTA, CDR2 FQGNSA. CDR3 sequence: CASSRTGTGRPYEQYF. The CDR3 DNA reads TGTGCCAGCAGCAGGACCGGGACAGGGAGGCCCTACGAGCAGTACTTC.

This clonotype has a count of ten or more. This chain uses TRBV19 with TRBJ2-7; D is unclear. Looked up from germline, CDR1 is LNHDA and CDR2 is SQIVND (reference sequence). CDR3 length equals 12 residues. V was trimmed by 3 bases and J by 5 bases, leaving 8 bases between them. CDR3 sequence reads: CASSIGPDEQYF. In DNA form, the CDR3 reads TGTGCCAGTAGTATCGGGCCGGACGAGCAGTACTTC.

Comment on this clonotype: An end of the junction does not agree with germline; a read error may underlie this. CDR3 loop: CASSVDPGLAEKFF. CDR3 nucleotides: TGTGCCAGCAGCGTAGATCCGGGACTAGCGGAGAAGTTCTTC. This rearrangement joins TRBV9 to TRBJ2-7; TRBD2 matches 11 bases. This CDR3 comprises 14 residues. Per germline, CDR1 SGDLS and CDR2 YYNGEE.

This clonotype was observed once. The V call is TRBV12-3 or TRBV12-4, the J call TRBJ2-7; 13 bases are shared with TRBD2. TRBJ2-1 matches the DNA end more closely, so the J call is doubtful. The CDR3 loop spans 16 amino acids. CDR3 in amino acids: CASSYGWTSGSSEQFF. The CDR3 nucleotides are TGTGCCAGCAGTTACGGCTGGACTAGCGGGAGTTCTGAGCAGTTCTTC.

This chain connects TRBV2 to TRBJ1-1, with TRBD1 identical over 9 bases. CDR3 length: 15 amino acids. Germline values: CDR1 SNHLY, CDR2 FYNNEI. With V trimmed by 5 bases and J by 6 bases, 10 bases remained unmatched. The CDR3 nucleotides are TGTGCCAGCAGTTTAAGGGGACAGGGCTTTCCTGAAGCTTTCTTT. This codes for CASSLRGQGFPEAFF.

This clonotype was seen ten or more times. The chain employs TRBV9 and TRBJ1-3; the match to TRBD1 covers 7 bases. The CDR3 covers 14 residues. V lost 4 bases and J lost 4; bases outside the gene matches: 5. Germline V gene sequence: CDR1 SGDLS, CDR2 YYNGEE. CDR3 sequence reads: CASSTGTVGNTIYF. The CDR3 DNA is TGTGCCAGCAGCACTGGGACAGTCGGAAACACCATATATTTT. The variable domain in full, completed from reference TRBV9 and TRBJ1-3, reads DSGVTQTPKHLITATGQRVTLRCSPRSGDLSVYWYQQSLDQGLQFLIQYYNGEERAKGNILERFSAQQFPDLHSELNLSSLELGDSALYFCASSTGTVGNTIYFGEGSWLTVV.

This sequence joins TRBV20-1 and TRBJ1-5; no firm D call. This CDR3 comprises 9 residues. V lost 6 bases and J lost 6, with 3 bases in between. The germline CDR1 and CDR2 sequences are DFQATT and SNEGSKA (reference sequence). CDR3: CSAGQPQHF. The CDR3, as DNA: TGCAGTGCGGGTCAGCCCCAGCATTTT.

This clonotype was counted only a few times. This rearrangement joins TRBV3-1 to TRBJ1-2; 7 nucleotides match TRBD1. J was trimmed by 6 bases and V by 1 base; bases with no gene match: 2. The CDR3 length is 13 residues. Germline-derived CDR1 and CDR2 are LGHDT and YNNKEL (reference sequence). The chain's CDR3 is CASSQGTGHGYTF. The CDR3 DNA is TGTGCCAGCAGCCAAGGGACAGGACATGGCTACACCTTC. The entire variable domain, with the rest obtained from reference TRBV3-1 and TRBJ1-2, is as follows: DTAVSQTPKYLVTQMGNDKSIKCEQNLGHDTMYWYKQDSKKFLKIMFSYNNKELIINETVPNRFSPKSPDKAHLNLHINSLELGDSAVYFCASSQGTGHGYTFGSGTRLTVV.

The chain joins TRBV10-3 to TRBJ1-5; a weak D match, TRBD1 (5 bases). Germline V CDR1 and CDR2: ENHRY, SYGVKD. V was shortened by 2 bases and J by 7 bases, with 9 bases between the two germline ends. This CDR3 has 13 amino acids. Here the CDR3 reads CAISERGGQPQHF. The CDR3 coding sequence is TGTGCCATCAGTGAGAGGGGAGGACAGCCCCAGCATTTT.

The CDR3 sequence: CASSKTGGIGANVLTF. Here the CDR3 DNA reads TGTGCCAGCAGCAAGACAGGGGGGATTGGGGCCAACGTCCTGACTTTC. The rearrangement joins TRBV7-9 to TRBJ2-6, with 9 bases lining up with TRBD1. The ends lost 5 bases at V and 3 bases at J; junction bases unmatched: 5. This CDR3 has 16 amino acids. CDR1 is SEHNR, CDR2 FQNEAQ, per germline (reference sequence).